What follows are 27 T cell receptor beta chains derived from one specimen sequenced in a study of cytomegalovirus exposure and HLA in healthy donors. Both 60 Vbeta primers and 13 Jbeta primers went into the PCR. Clones were sequenced by immunoSEQ multiplex PCR, and TCRdb holds only the in-frame ones, with some missing. The sample lists approximately 150,000 clones; 76% were seen once. The sample was PBMCs. These receptor sequences come from a male donor in good health and CMV-seronegative.

This rearrangement joins TRBV5-6 to TRBJ2-7, with TRBD1 matching 7 bases. The CDR3 contains 15 residues. The V segment lost 1 base and the J segment 1 base; nucleotides outside the gene matches: 5. Germline V gene data show CDR1 as SGHDT and CDR2 as YYEEEE. The CDR3 loop is CASSLSLQGSYEQYF. The DNA of the CDR3 is TGTGCCAGCAGCTTGTCCCTACAGGGGTCCTACGAGCAGTACTTC.

The rearrangement uses TRBV30 and TRBJ1-3, with D possibly matching TRBD1 (6 bases). The CDR3 is 16 residues long. V gave up 1 base and J gave up 0 bases, with 13 bases separating them. Germline CDR1 reads GTSNPN; CDR2 reads SVGIG (reference sequence). The CDR3: CAWSGPGATSGNTIYF. The CDR3 DNA reads TGTGCCTGGAGTGGTCCAGGGGCCACCTCTGGAAACACCATATATTTT.

The chain recombines TRBV5-6 with TRBJ2-2; 8 nucleotides line up with TRBD2. Trimming at V came to 2 bases and at J to 0 bases, leaving 3 bases not matched to a gene. This CDR3 is built from 16 residues. CDR1 and CDR2 from the germline V gene are SGHDT and YYEEEE. The CDR3: CASSFDSGTNTGELFF. CDR3 sequence (DNA): TGTGCCAGCAGCTTTGATAGCGGGACGAACACCGGGGAGCTGTTTTTT.

There are a few counts of this clone. The chain has TRBV28 and TRBJ2-5; D unclear. V lost 3 bases and J 2 bases, leaving 4 bases between the germline ends. The CDR3 covers 12 residues. Germline CDR1 is MDHEN and CDR2 is SYDVKM. The CDR3 loop reads CASSLQQETQYF. The CDR3 DNA reads TGTGCCAGCAGTTTGCAGCAAGAGACCCAGTACTTC.

The chain couples TRBV6-4 to TRBJ1-5; 7 bases map to TRBD1. Per germline, CDR1 MRHNA and CDR2 SNTAGT. Losses at the gene ends were 5 bases for V and 4 bases for J; bases not matched to a gene: 11. This CDR3 region has 16 residues. The CDR3 here is CASSPPRRDRNQPQHF. For the CDR3, the DNA is TGTGCCAGCAGTCCCCCCAGAAGGGACAGAAATCAGCCCCAGCATTTT.

The rearrangement links TRBV27 to TRBJ2-7; D might be TRBD1 (6 bases). CDR1 and CDR2 (germline): MNHEY, SMNVEV (reference sequence). The CDR3 runs 13 residues. With 5 bases removed from V and 2 bases from J, the gap between germline ends came to 10 bases. In nucleotides, the CDR3 is TGTGCCAGCAGTCTGACAGGCCCCTACGAGCAGTACTTC. This codes for CASSLTGPYEQYF.

The chain carries TRBV6-6 and TRBJ2-7; 7 bases are shared with TRBD1. The germline gives CDR1 MNHNY, CDR2 SVGAGI (reference sequence). Trimming at V came to 5 bases and at J to 4 bases, leaving 5 bases not matched to a gene. This CDR3 is built from 13 residues. In DNA form, the CDR3 reads TGTGCCAGCAGTAGAGACAGGGATTACGAGCAGTACTTC. Residues: CASSRDRDYEQYF.

The chain recombines TRBV2 with TRBJ2-2; 8 bases line up with TRBD2. The CDR3 totals 17 residues. Per germline, CDR1 SNHLY and CDR2 FYNNEI. V was pared by 6 bases and J by 7 bases, with 16 bases of the junction left unmatched. The CDR3 DNA follows: TGTGCCAGCAGAGGAAAAGGGAAAGCGGGGGTAGACGGGGAGCTGTTTTTT. This encodes CASRGKGKAGVDGELFF.

The CDR3 reads CASSFTPTSGNEQFF. The CDR3 DNA reads as TGTGCCAGCAGCTTCACCCCAACTAGCGGGAATGAGCAGTTCTTC. This chain links TRBV5-6 with TRBJ2-1, with 9 bases identical to TRBD2. Trimming took 2 bases from V and 7 from J; bases not matched to a gene: 7. The CDR3 is 15 residues long. Germline values: CDR1 SGHDT, CDR2 YYEEEE.

This clone was counted once. This sequence joins TRBV28 and TRBJ2-5; 7 bases are a match to TRBD2. This CDR3 contains 15 residues. V lost 4 bases and J lost 2; bases outside the gene matches: 7. Germline V CDR1 and CDR2: MDHEN, SYDVKM. CDR3 protein: CASSSAGGIQETQYF. As DNA, the CDR3 is TGTGCCAGCAGTTCCGCCGGGGGGATTCAAGAGACCCAGTACTTC. Drawing the rest from reference TRBV28 and TRBJ2-5, the complete variable domain is DVKVTQSSRYLVKRTGEKVFLECVQDMDHENMFWYRQDPGLGLRLIYFSYDVKMKEKGDIPEGYSVSREKKERFSLILESASTNQTSMYLCASSSAGGIQETQYFGPGTRLLVL.

The rearrangement links TRBV5-1 to TRBJ1-2; D is uncertain. Germline lookup yields CDR1 SGHRS and CDR2 YFSETQ. Trimming pared 0 bases from V and 8 bases from J, leaving 14 bases between. The CDR3 sequence is 14 residues long. In DNA form, the CDR3 reads TGCGCCAGCAGCTTGGGGGCCGAAACGTGGGGCTACACCTTC. It specifies CASSLGAETWGYTF. Full variable domain (remainder filled in from reference TRBV5-1 and TRBJ1-2): KAGVTQTPRYLIKTRGQQVTLSCSPISGHRSVSWYQQTPGQGLQFLFEYFSETQRNKGNFPGRFSGRQFSNSRSEMNVSTLELGDSALYLCASSLGAETWGYTFGSGTRLTVV.

The J gene is TRBJ1-6, the V gene TRBV29-1, with TRBD1 matching 8 bases. Germline CDR1 SQVTM, CDR2 ANQGSEA. The CDR3 covers 13 residues. The CDR3 nucleotides read TGCGGGGCGTCGACAGGGGACGGGTCACCCCTCCACTTT. Translation gives CGASTGDGSPLHF.

This clone was seen only a few times. V is TRBV7-2 and J is TRBJ2-1; 8 bases align to TRBD2. The length of the CDR3 is 17 residues. Trimming cost V 3 bases and J 7 bases; bases outside gene matches: 14. Germline V lookup: CDR1 SGHTA, CDR2 FQGNSA. The CDR3 loop reads CASSLGYFGLAGNEQFF. CDR3 in DNA: TGTGCCAGCAGCTTGGGCTATTTCGGACTAGCTGGGAATGAGCAGTTCTTC. Full variable domain (outside the CDR3, taken from reference TRBV7-2 and TRBJ2-1): GAGVSQSPSNKVTEKGKDVELRCDPISGHTALYWYRQSLGQGLEFLIYFQGNSAPDKSGLPSDRFSAERTGGSVSTLTIQRTQQEDSAVYLCASSLGYFGLAGNEQFFGPGTRLTVL.

This chain links TRBV5-6 with TRBJ2-7, with D possibly matching TRBD1 (6 bases). The V gene lost 6 bases and the J gene lost 5 bases, with 21 bases spanning the gap. The germline gives CDR1 SGHDT, CDR2 YYEEEE. The CDR3 consists of 15 residues. CDR3 residues: CASTSFWTEGNEQYF. The CDR3 DNA follows: TGTGCCAGCACCTCCTTTTGGACAGAGGGAAACGAGCAGTACTTC.

V is TRBV11-2 and J is TRBJ2-7; possible D gene TRBD1, 5 bases. This CDR3 is built from 15 residues. The V gene lost 3 bases and the J gene lost 3 bases, with 15 bases spanning the gap. In germline, CDR1 is SGHAT, CDR2 FQNNGV. The CDR3 spells CASSLGQGALYEQYF. CDR3 nucleotide sequence: TGTGCCAGCAGCTTGGGGCAGGGTGCCCTCTACGAGCAGTACTTC.

The V call is TRBV10-3, the J call TRBJ2-1; 10 bases map to TRBD2. CDR1 is ENHRY and CDR2 is SYGVKD in the germline V gene. V was pared by 4 bases and J by 5 bases, with 8 bases of the junction left unmatched. The CDR3 runs 16 residues. In DNA form, the CDR3 reads TGTGCCATCAGTGGGTATAAGCGGGGGGGACACAATGAGCAGTTCTTC. Amino acids: CAISGYKRGGHNEQFF.

The J gene is TRBJ2-7, the V gene TRBV28; D not certain. The V and J ends lost 7 bases and 0 bases respectively, with 7 bases between them. In germline, CDR1 is MDHEN, CDR2 SYDVKM. The CDR3 loop spans 12 amino acids. The CDR3 spells CASMKSSYEQYF. Here the CDR3 DNA reads TGTGCCAGCATGAAGAGCTCCTACGAGCAGTACTTC.

The chain carries TRBV29-1 and TRBJ1-4; tentative D call: TRBD1 (6 bases). The CDR3 extends over 14 amino acids. The germline V gene has CDR1 SQVTM and CDR2 ANQGSEA. V lost 4 bases and J lost 2, with 11 bases in between. CDR3 sequence: CSVAQGTTNEKLFF. As DNA, the CDR3 is TGCAGCGTTGCCCAGGGGACGACTAATGAAAAACTGTTTTTT.

The chain uses TRBV4-1 and TRBJ1-3; no firm D call. Trimming removed 4 bases at V and 0 bases at J, with 13 bases between. CDR1 and CDR2 (germline): MGHRA, YSYEKL. There are 16 residues in the CDR3. For the CDR3, the DNA is TGCGCCAGCAGCCGAGGAACGATCCGCTCTGGAAACACCATATATTTT. This gives the protein CASSRGTIRSGNTIYF.

This clone was observed a single time. This chain joins TRBV6-6 and TRBJ2-7; 7 positions match TRBD2. This CDR3 region has 15 residues. CDR1 and CDR2 from the germline V gene are MNHNY and SVGAGI (reference sequence). The junction had 12 bases not matched to a gene; V was cut back by 7 bases and J by 3 bases. The CDR3 DNA reads TGTGCCAGCACCCCTGGCGGGAGAGGGGTCTACGAGCAGTACTTC. Translation gives CASTPGGRGVYEQYF.

V gene TRBV7-6 combines with J gene TRBJ1-3; TRBD1 is a possible D gene (5 bases). Trimming left V 5 bases short and J 4 bases short, with 12 bases between. Germline V CDR1 and CDR2: SGHVS, FNYEAQ. The CDR3 is made up of 14 amino acids. The CDR3 loop is CASSLGTVGNTIYF. In DNA form, the CDR3 reads TGTGCCAGCAGCCTCGGGACTGTAGGAAACACCATATATTTT.

This clone was counted between two and nine times. This chain uses TRBV18 with TRBJ1-2; TRBD1 matches at 7 bases. The trim removed 5 bases at V and 0 bases at J, leaving 6 bases unmatched. The CDR3 length is 15 residues. Germline CDR1 KGHSH, CDR2 LQKENI. The DNA of the CDR3 is TGTGCCAGCTCAAGACAGGGCCCACCTAACTATGGCTACACCTTC. Translated, it gives CASSRQGPPNYGYTF.

The chain employs TRBV29-1 and TRBJ2-1; 7 bases are shared with TRBD2. The V gene end was trimmed by 7 bases and the J gene end by 3 bases; junction bases not matched to a gene: 3. The CDR3 covers 12 residues. CDR1 is SQVTM and CDR2 is ANQGSEA in the germline V gene. In nucleotides, the CDR3 is TGCAGCGGACTAGCCATCTACAATGAGCAGTTCTTC. It is translated as CSGLAIYNEQFF.

V and J are TRBV4-1 and TRBJ2-2, with 7 bases that match TRBD2. This CDR3 is built from 16 residues. CDR1 and CDR2 (germline): MGHRA, YSYEKL. J lost 5 bases, V lost 1 base, and 7 bases had no gene match. The CDR3 reads CASSQVWGTTTGELFF. The CDR3 DNA sequence: TGCGCCAGCAGCCAAGTGTGGGGGACTACAACCGGGGAGCTGTTTTTT.

This chain connects TRBV28 to TRBJ2-5; no firm D call. The germline gives CDR1 MDHEN, CDR2 SYDVKM. This CDR3 is 9 amino acids long. V shed 8 bases and J shed 7 bases, with 5 bases lying between them. The CDR3 is CASGPTQYF. In nucleotides, the CDR3 is TGTGCCAGCGGGCCGACCCAGTACTTC.

This rearrangement joins TRBV9 to TRBJ2-3, with unresolved D. V was clipped by 4 bases and J by 3 bases, with 12 bases between them. The CDR3 loop spans 14 amino acids. CDR1 and CDR2 from the germline V gene are SGDLS and YYNGEE. Here the CDR3 DNA reads TGTGCCAGCAGCCGTTCGGGTCGAACAGATACGCAGTATTTT. Amino acids: CASSRSGRTDTQYF. The full variable domain, in which reference TRBV9 and TRBJ2-3 provide the parts outside the CDR3, is DSGVTQTPKHLITATGQRVTLRCSPRSGDLSVYWYQQSLDQGLQFLIQYYNGEERAKGNILERFSAQQFPDLHSELNLSSLELGDSALYFCASSRSGRTDTQYFGPGTRLTVL.

The chain joins TRBV5-1 to TRBJ2-5; 9 bases fit TRBD1. V dropped 3 bases and J dropped 1; count of bases not matched to a gene: 4. The CDR3 loop spans 15 amino acids. The germline V gene encodes CDR1 SGHRS and CDR2 YFSETQ. This CDR3 reads CASSSQGASQETQYF. In nucleotides, the CDR3 is TGCGCCAGCAGCTCACAGGGGGCGTCCCAAGAGACCCAGTACTTC.